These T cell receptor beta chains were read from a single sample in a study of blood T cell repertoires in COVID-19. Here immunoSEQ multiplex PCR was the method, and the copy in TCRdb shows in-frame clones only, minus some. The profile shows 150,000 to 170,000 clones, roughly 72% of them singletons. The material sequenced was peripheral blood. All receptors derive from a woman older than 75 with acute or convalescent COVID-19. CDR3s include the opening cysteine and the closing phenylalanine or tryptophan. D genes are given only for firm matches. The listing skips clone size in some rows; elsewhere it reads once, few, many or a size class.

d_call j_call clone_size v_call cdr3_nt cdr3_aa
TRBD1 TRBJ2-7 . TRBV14 TGTGCCAGCAGCCAAGATTGGGCGGACAGGGGATTCAAGCAGTACTTC CASSQDWADRGFKQYF
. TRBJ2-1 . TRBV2 TGTGCCAGCAGAGCCGGGTCTTCCTACAATGAGCAGTTCTTC CASRAGSSYNEQFF
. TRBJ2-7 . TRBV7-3 TGTGCCAGCAGCTTAATGGGCGTAGGCCCCTACGAGCAGTACTTC CASSLMGVGPYEQYF
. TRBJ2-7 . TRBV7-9 TGTGCCAGCACTAACTTGCGGGGTTCCTACGAGCAGTACTTC CASTNLRGSYEQYF
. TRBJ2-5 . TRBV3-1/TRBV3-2 TGTGCCAGCAGCCAGCAGGGGCAAGGAGAGACCCAGTACTTC CASSQQGQGETQYF
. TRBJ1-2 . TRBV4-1 TGCGCCAGCAGCCAAGAGGCGAGCGGCGCGGGTGGCTACACCTTC CASSQEASGAGGYTF
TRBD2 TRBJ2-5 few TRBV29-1 TGCAGCGTTGAAGGCGGGGGGGCGGCAGAGACCCAGTACTTC CSVEGGGAAETQYF
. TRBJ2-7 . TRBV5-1 TGCGCCAGCAGCTCGGACAACTCCCCCTCCTACGAGCAGTACTTC CASSSDNSPSYEQYF
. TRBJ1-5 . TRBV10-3 TGTGCCATCAGTGAGGGAGTTAGCAATCAGCCCCAGCATTTT CAISEGVSNQPQHF
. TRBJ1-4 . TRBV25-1 TGTGCCAGCAGTGAATCGACAGGCGGGGGTCTTGGTGAAAAACTGTTTTTT CASSESTGGGLGEKLFF
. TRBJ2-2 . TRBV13 TGTGCCAGCGCAACCCGGGATCGGTTCGGGGAGCTGTTTTTT CASATRDRFGELFF
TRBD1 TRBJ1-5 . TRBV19 TGTGCCAGTATGGAACAGGGGCTGGATGACTGGCAAGGCAATCAGCCCCAGCATTTT CASMEQGLDDWQGNQPQHF
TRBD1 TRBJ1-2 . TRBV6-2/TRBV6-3 TGTGCCAGCAGCGACACAGGGGGCTATGGCTACACCTTC CASSDTGGYGYTF
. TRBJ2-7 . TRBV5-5 TGTGCCAGCAGCTCAGGGGTCTCCTACGAGCAGTACTTC CASSSGVSYEQYF
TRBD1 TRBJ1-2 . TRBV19 TGTGCCAGTACCCCCCTTGAGGGGGCGAGCGGCTATGGCTACACCTTC CASTPLEGASGYGYTF
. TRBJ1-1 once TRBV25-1 TGTGCCAGCAGACCAGGTGGGCCATCTGAGGCTTTCTTT CASRPGGPSEAFF
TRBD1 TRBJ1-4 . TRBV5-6 TGTGCCAGCAGCCCCGGGACAGGAGGGGTGGATGAAAAACTGTTTTTT CASSPGTGGVDEKLFF
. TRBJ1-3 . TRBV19 TGTGCCAGTAGTCAACTCCTGAGCTCTGGAAACACCATATATTTT CASSQLLSSGNTIYF
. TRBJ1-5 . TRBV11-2 TGTGCCAGCAGCTTTCAGGGTGATCAGCCCCAGCATTTT CASSFQGDQPQHF
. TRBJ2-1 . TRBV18 TGTGCCAGCATAAAGGGCGGAGGCAATGAGCAGTTCTTC CASIKGGGNEQFF
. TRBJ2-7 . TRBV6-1 TGTGCCAGCAGTGAAACCAGAGGAAGGGGCAGCTCCTACGAGCAGTACTTC CASSETRGRGSSYEQYF
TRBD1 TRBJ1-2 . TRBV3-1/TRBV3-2 TGTGCCAGCAGCCCACCCGCGGACAGGGGGCTTGGTGGCTACACCTTC CASSPPADRGLGGYTF
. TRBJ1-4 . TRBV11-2 TGTGCCAGCAGCCCCCTGAGGGAAAAACTGTTTTTT CASSPLREKLFF
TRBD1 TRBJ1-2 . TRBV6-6 TGTGCCAGCAGCCCAGTACAGGGGGGGAGAGGCTACACCTTC CASSPVQGGRGYTF
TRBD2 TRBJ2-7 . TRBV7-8 TGTGCCAGCAGCTTGACTAGCGGGGTGTCCTACGAGCAGTACTTC CASSLTSGVSYEQYF
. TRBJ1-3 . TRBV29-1 TGCAGCGTTGAAGGGAGCTCTGGAAACACCATATATTTT CSVEGSSGNTIYF
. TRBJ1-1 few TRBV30 TGTGCCTGGAGGGGACAAAGTAACACTGAAGCTTTCTTT CAWRGQSNTEAFF
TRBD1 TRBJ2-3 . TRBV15 TGTGCCACCAGCAGAGTAGGGGGACAGGGATTTAGCACAGATACGCAGTATTTT CATSRVGGQGFSTDTQYF
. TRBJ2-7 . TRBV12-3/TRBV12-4 TGTGCCAGCAGTTTGGGGGGGCTCTGGGAACAGTACTTC CASSLGGLWEQYF
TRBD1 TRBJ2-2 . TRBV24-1 TGTGCCACCAGTGAAACCGGGACAGGGGGTACCGGGGAGCTGTTTTTT CATSETGTGGTGELFF
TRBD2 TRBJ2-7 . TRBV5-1 TGCGCCAGCAGTAACTCGGGGGAGGGCGAGCAGTACTTC CASSNSGEGEQYF
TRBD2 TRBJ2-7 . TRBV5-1 TGCGCCAGCAGCTTGGAATTTGGGACTAGCGAAGTCTACGAGCAGTACTTC CASSLEFGTSEVYEQYF
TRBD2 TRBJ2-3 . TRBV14 TGTGCCAGCAGCCAAGTGACTAGCGGGAGAAACACAGATACGCAGTATTTT CASSQVTSGRNTDTQYF
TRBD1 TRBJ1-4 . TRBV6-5 TGTGCCAGCAGTACACGGACAGGTTCCAATGAAAAACTGTTTTTT CASSTRTGSNEKLFF
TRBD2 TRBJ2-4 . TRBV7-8 TGTGCCAGCAGCTTTCAAGGACTAGCGGGACTCGCCAAAAACATTCAGTACTTC CASSFQGLAGLAKNIQYF
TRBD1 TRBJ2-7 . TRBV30 TGTGCCTGGAGCAAAATTACGGGACAGGGATCCTACGAGCAGTACTTC CAWSKITGQGSYEQYF
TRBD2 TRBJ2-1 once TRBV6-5 TGTGCCAGCAGTCGACTAGCCGGCGATGAGCAGTTCTTC CASSRLAGDEQFF